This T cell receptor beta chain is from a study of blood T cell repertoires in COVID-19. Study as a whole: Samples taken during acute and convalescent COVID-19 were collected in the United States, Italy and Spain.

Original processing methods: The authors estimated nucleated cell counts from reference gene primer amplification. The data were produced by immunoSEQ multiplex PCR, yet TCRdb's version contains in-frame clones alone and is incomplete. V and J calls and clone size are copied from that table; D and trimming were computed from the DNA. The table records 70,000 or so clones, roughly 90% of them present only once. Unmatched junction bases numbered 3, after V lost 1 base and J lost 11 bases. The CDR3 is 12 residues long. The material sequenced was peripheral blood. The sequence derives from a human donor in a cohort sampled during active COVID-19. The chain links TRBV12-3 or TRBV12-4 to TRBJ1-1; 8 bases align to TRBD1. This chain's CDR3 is CASSLDRGSAFF. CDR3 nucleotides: TGTGCCAGCAGTTTAGACAGGGGGTCCGCTTTCTTT.